The text below deals with one T cell receptor beta chain. The data stem from a study of Graves' ophthalmopathy and Graves' hyperthyroidism. Study details: Pretreatment peripheral blood was obtained at initial diagnosis.

The study amplified TCR beta CDR3 regions using RNA transcripts. The library came from an HTBI-primed first-round RT-PCR and a second-round multiplex PCR. TCRdb itself ran the multiplex PCR reads through MiXCR, one entry per CDR3 protein. The table has hundreds of thousands of distinct CDR3 sequences, about 41% seen once. This CDR3 comprises 14 residues. Deletions cut 5 bases from V and 2 bases from J, with 13 bases between. Germline values: CDR1 SEHNR, CDR2 FQNEAQ (reference sequence). The chain has TRBV7-9 and TRBJ2-7, with D tentatively TRBD2 (5 bases). This TCR derives from an adult man with Graves' ophthalmopathy. Sequencing was done on a sample of peripheral blood. CDR3: CASSRGDGTYEQYF. CDR3 DNA: TGTGCCAGCAGCCGGGGAGACGGTACCTACGAGCAGTACTTC.